The 19 T cell receptor beta chains below all came from one sample that was sequenced in a study of blood T cells in healthy people across ages (dated by TCRdb to the mid-2010s). Libraries were made using 5' RACE. Instrument used: Illumina HiSeq 2500. A second PCR of about 6 to 12 cycles was performed with a sample-barcoded 5' primer and a J-beta primer mix. TCRdb ran its own pipeline on the public reads, namely fastp trimming at Q25 and MiXCR clone calling, and kept in-frame beta chains. Each CDR3 protein gets just one entry, which takes the most common genes and DNA from the rows behind it. The sample table lists about 670,000 distinct CDR3 sequences, over 40% of them with a count of one. The ten most abundant clones make up roughly 13% of the sample. Source material: blood. The receptors stem from a woman older than 75 in good health.

This clonotype was detected many times. The CDR3 loop is CASSSGPPKADTQYF. CDR3 DNA sequence: TGTGCCAGCTCTTCCGGGCCCCCTAAGGCGGATACGCAGTATTTT. V usage is TRBV18 and J usage is TRBJ2-3; D gene ambiguous. Trimming cost V 6 bases and J 6 bases, with 19 bases left between them. From germline, CDR1 is KGHSH and CDR2 LQKENI. This CDR3 is built from 15 residues.

The chain has TRBV21-1 and TRBJ2-7; TRBD2 is taken as the D call from the table, unchecked against the DNA. TRBV21-1 is deemed a pseudogene. The CDR3 consists of 15 residues. CDR3 loop: CASSKTSGLGDEQYF. The CDR3 DNA is TGTGCCAGCAGCAAGACTAGCGGTTTGGGGGACGAGCAGTACTTC.

This clonotype has at least ten counts. The gene calls are TRBV10-1 and TRBJ2-1; D gene unclear. CDR1 is WNHNN and CDR2 is SYGVQD in the germline V gene (reference sequence). V lost 2 bases to trimming and J lost 7 bases, with 12 bases between them. The CDR3 runs to 14 residues. The CDR3 DNA follows: TGCGCCAGCAGTGAGGCAGATTACGGGAATGAGCAGTTCTTC. It yields the protein CASSEADYGNEQFF.

This clonotype was found many times. This sequence joins TRBV7-3 and TRBJ2-7; 9 bases are shared with TRBD2. In germline, CDR1 is SGHTA, CDR2 FQGTGA. With 5 bases clipped from V and 3 bases from J, the junction kept 8 bases outside the gene matches. This CDR3 is built from 15 residues. The CDR3: CASSITSGRVYEQYF. As DNA, the CDR3 is TGTGCCAGCAGCATTACTAGCGGGCGCGTCTACGAGCAGTACTTC.

This clonotype was counted ten times or more. V and J are TRBV7-9 and TRBJ1-5, with 7 bases identical to TRBD1. The J segment lost 4 bases and the V segment lost 5 bases, leaving 11 bases of the junction unmatched. Germline V gene data show CDR1 as SEHNR and CDR2 as FQNEAQ (reference sequence). The length of the CDR3 is 16 residues. CDR3 nucleotides: TGTGCCAGCAGCGGCAACTCACAGGGGAAAAATCAGCCCCAGCATTTT. It codes for CASSGNSQGKNQPQHF.

To note about this clonotype: A read error is possible here, since a much larger clone lies one base away. This chain connects TRBV7-2 to TRBJ2-1; D unresolved. Looked up from germline, CDR1 is SGHTA and CDR2 is FQGNSA. CDR3 length: 13 amino acids. The V gene lost 9 bases and the J gene lost 7 bases, with 16 bases spanning the gap. In DNA form, the CDR3 reads TGTGCCAGTGCCAACCCCTCTACGAATGAGCAGTTCTTC. This codes for CASANPSTNEQFF.

The chain has TRBV2 and TRBJ2-5; no clear D gene. Germline V lookup: CDR1 SNHLY, CDR2 FYNNEI. The CDR3 spans 11 residues. V lost 3 bases, J lost 11 bases, and 10 bases lay in between. CDR3 sequence (DNA): TGTGCCAGCAGTGAGTACAATGAGCAGTACTTC. Its protein is CASSEYNEQYF.

The rearrangement joins TRBV4-3 to TRBJ2-5; 7 bases are a match to TRBD2. This CDR3 comprises 17 residues. In germline, CDR1 is LGHNA, CDR2 YSLEER. The V gene end was trimmed by 0 bases and the J gene end by 4 bases; junction bases not matched to a gene: 11. CDR3 nucleotides: TGCGCCAGCAGCCAAGATATGAATCGCGGCGGGGGAGAGACCCAGTACTTC. Translation: CASSQDMNRGGGETQYF.

This clonotype has a count of ten or more. The genes are TRBV20-1 and TRBJ1-4, with D uncertain. Trimming removed 0 bases at V and 4 bases at J, with 18 bases between. CDR1 is DFQATT, CDR2 SNEGSKA, per germline (reference sequence). The CDR3 length is 17 residues. CDR3 residues: CSARDARSQLVNEKLFF. The CDR3 DNA sequence: TGCAGTGCTAGAGATGCGCGATCCCAACTTGTTAATGAAAAACTGTTTTTT.

The genes are TRBV20-1 and TRBJ1-2; possible D gene TRBD1, 5 bases. The CDR3 totals 14 residues. V lost 8 bases, J lost 8 bases, and 24 bases lay in between. Germline CDR1 DFQATT, CDR2 SNEGSKA (reference sequence). In DNA, the CDR3 is TGCAGTCTGTCAGGCCGGGGGTGGACGGAGGGCTACACCTTC. Translation gives CSLSGRGWTEGYTF.

A few counts support this clonotype. This chain links TRBV7-2 with TRBJ1-4; 7 bases map to TRBD1. CDR3 length: 14 amino acids. V was clipped by 5 bases and J by 8 bases; unmatched bases: 8. CDR1 and CDR2 from the germline V gene are SGHTA and FQGNSA. CDR3 protein: CASSPAGGGEKLFF. CDR3 nucleotide sequence: TGTGCCAGCAGCCCCGCAGGGGGAGGGGAAAAACTGTTTTTT.

The J gene is TRBJ1-1, the V gene TRBV4-3; 7 nucleotides align to TRBD1. V gave up 3 bases and J gave up 0 bases; unmatched junction bases: 7. CDR3 length: 16 residues. In germline, CDR1 is LGHNA, CDR2 YSLEER. In nucleotides, the CDR3 is TGCGCCAGCAGCCACGGAACAGGGGCCGTGAACACTGAAGCTTTCTTT. Translated, it gives CASSHGTGAVNTEAFF.

This rearrangement joins TRBV20-1 to TRBJ1-1; possibly TRBD1 for D (5 bases). V was shortened by 6 bases and J by 1 base, with 18 bases between the two germline ends. Germline lookup yields CDR1 DFQATT and CDR2 SNEGSKA (reference sequence). The CDR3 runs to 15 residues. CDR3 nucleotide sequence: TGCAGTGCAAGCGGACATTTACTGGGGAACACTGAAGCTTTCTTT. Protein: CSASGHLLGNTEAFF.

The chain recombines TRBV27 with TRBJ1-2; D remains unclear. The V end was cut by 5 bases, the J end by 1 base, with 8 bases between. The CDR3 sequence is 13 residues long. CDR1 MNHEY and CDR2 SMNVEV come from the germline V gene (reference sequence). CDR3 DNA: TGTGCCAGCAGTCCCACCCTTAACTATGGCTACACCTTC. Its protein product is CASSPTLNYGYTF.

The gene calls are TRBV20-1 and TRBJ1-2; D gene uncertain. The germline gives CDR1 DFQATT, CDR2 SNEGSKA (reference sequence). The CDR3 contains 10 residues. V was pared by 3 bases and J by 4 bases, with 3 bases between. The CDR3 loop is CSARVYGYTF. CDR3 DNA: TGCAGTGCTAGGGTCTATGGCTACACCTTC.

This clonotype was seen repeatedly, ten times or more. J is TRBJ2-3 and V is TRBV5-1; TRBD2 matches 7 bases. CDR1 SGHRS and CDR2 YFSETQ come from the germline V gene. The CDR3 length is 16 residues. Unmatched junction bases numbered 9, after V lost 2 bases and J lost 3 bases. CDR3 coding DNA: TGCGCCAGCAGCTTTCGGGGGGTCTCGAGGACAGATACGCAGTATTTT. Translated: CASSFRGVSRTDTQYF.

The sample holds one count of this clonotype. This chain links TRBV6-5 with TRBJ2-4, with D perhaps TRBD1 or TRBD2 (5 bases each). The J call may not be correct, given that the DNA end is closer to TRBJ2-7. The CDR3 totals 15 residues. Germline V lookup: CDR1 MNHEY, CDR2 SVGAGI. The CDR3 loop reads CASSYSTKGSYEQYF. CDR3 coding DNA: TGTGCCAGCAGTTACTCGACAAAGGGGAGCTACGAGCAGTACTTC.

The genes are TRBV27 and TRBJ2-2; D is unresolved. Germline V lookup: CDR1 MNHEY, CDR2 SMNVEV (reference sequence). Trimming stripped 3 bases from V and 7 bases from J, with 6 bases between. CDR3 length: 12 residues. DNA for the CDR3: TGTGCCAGCAGTTTCTCCGGCGGGGAGCTGTTTTTT. Its translation: CASSFSGGELFF.

The chain recombines TRBV27 with TRBJ2-1; no clear D. CDR3 size: 13 residues. CDR1 is MNHEY and CDR2 is SMNVEV in the germline V gene (reference sequence). Trimming removed 0 bases at V and 3 bases at J, with 3 bases between. CDR3 loop: CASSLSFYNEQFF. In DNA, the CDR3 is TGTGCCAGCAGTTTATCTTTCTACAATGAGCAGTTCTTC.